This is a list of T cell receptor beta chains from one sample in a study of blood T cells in healthy people across ages. MiXCR was run by TCRdb on the 5' RACE reads, yielding one entry per CDR3 protein. The sample consists of about 1.6 million distinct CDR3 sequences, about 35% of them appearing once. Sequenced material: blood. The receptors were sampled from a woman in her twenties or thirties in good health. Each CDR3 is given with its conserved first and last residue. Each record gives: clone size, D gene, V gene, J gene, CDR3 protein, CDR3 DNA. A D gene is named only where the DNA matches it firmly. The size field is filled for only some rows; it gives once, few, many or a size class.

clone_size: NA; d_call: TRBD2; v_call: TRBV6-1; j_call: TRBJ2-2; cdr3_aa: CASSESELAGGWGTGELFF; cdr3_nt: TGTGCCAGCAGTGAATCGGAACTAGCGGGGGGCTGGGGCACCGGGGAGCTGTTTTTT
clone_size: NA; d_call: NA; v_call: TRBV11-2; j_call: TRBJ2-3; cdr3_aa: CASSLGTGSHTQYF; cdr3_nt: TGTGCCAGCAGCTTGGGGACCGGTAGCCATACGCAGTATTTT
clone_size: few; d_call: NA; v_call: TRBV27; j_call: TRBJ1-5; cdr3_aa: CASREGLQPQHF; cdr3_nt: TGTGCCAGTAGGGAGGGGCTTCAGCCCCAGCATTTT
clone_size: NA; d_call: NA; v_call: TRBV20-1; j_call: TRBJ2-7; cdr3_aa: CSARDAVNYEQYF; cdr3_nt: TGCAGTGCTAGAGATGCCGTAAACTACGAGCAGTACTTC
clone_size: few; d_call: NA; v_call: TRBV21-1; j_call: TRBJ2-7; cdr3_aa: CASTYCEQYF; cdr3_nt: TGTGCCAGCACCTATTGCGAGCAGTACTTC
clone_size: NA; d_call: NA; v_call: TRBV12-3/TRBV12-4; j_call: TRBJ2-4; cdr3_aa: CASSLSSLTTKNIQYF; cdr3_nt: TGTGCCAGCAGTTTGAGCAGCTTAACAACCAAAAACATTCAGTACTTC
clone_size: few; d_call: TRBD2; v_call: TRBV5-1; j_call: TRBJ2-1; cdr3_aa: CASGTLAGGYNEQFF; cdr3_nt: TGCGCCAGCGGAACCCTAGCGGGCGGATACAATGAGCAGTTCTTC
clone_size: NA; d_call: NA; v_call: TRBV20-1; j_call: TRBJ1-6; cdr3_aa: CSARDYRESPLHF; cdr3_nt: TGCAGTGCTAGAGATTATCGGGAATCACCCCTCCACTTT
clone_size: few; d_call: NA; v_call: TRBV27; j_call: TRBJ2-7; cdr3_aa: CASSWTGLGEQYF; cdr3_nt: TGTGCCAGCAGTTGGACGGGCTTGGGCGAGCAGTACTTC
clone_size: few; d_call: TRBD2; v_call: TRBV13; j_call: TRBJ2-5; cdr3_aa: CASSSSDGRAGETQYF; cdr3_nt: TGTGCCAGCAGCTCCTCGGACGGGAGGGCCGGGGAGACCCAGTACTTC
clone_size: few; d_call: NA; v_call: TRBV5-6; j_call: TRBJ1-2; cdr3_aa: CASSSRRANYGYTF; cdr3_nt: TGTGCCAGCAGCTCCCGACGGGCTAACTATGGCTACACCTTC
clone_size: few; d_call: NA; v_call: TRBV20-1; j_call: TRBJ1-1; cdr3_aa: CSAIAGKAFF; cdr3_nt: TGCAGTGCTATCGCTGGGAAAGCTTTCTTT
clone_size: many; d_call: NA; v_call: TRBV7-3; j_call: TRBJ2-1; cdr3_aa: CASSLSRNNEQFF; cdr3_nt: TGCGCCAGCAGCTTGAGTCGAAACAATGAGCAGTTCTTC
clone_size: NA; d_call: NA; v_call: TRBV20-1; j_call: TRBJ1-1; cdr3_aa: CSAVPTGANTEAFF; cdr3_nt: TGCAGTGCTGTCCCGACAGGAGCGAACACTGAAGCTTTCTTT
clone_size: once; d_call: TRBD1; v_call: TRBV4-1; j_call: TRBJ1-4; cdr3_aa: CASSHSGGYREKPFF; cdr3_nt: TGCGCCAGCAGCCATTCAGGGGGCTATAGGGAAAAACCGTTTTTT
clone_size: NA; d_call: TRBD1; v_call: TRBV28; j_call: TRBJ2-3; cdr3_aa: CASSQHRGVTDTQYF; cdr3_nt: TGTGCCAGCAGCCAGCACAGGGGGGTCACAGATACGCAGTATTTT
clone_size: few; d_call: TRBD1; v_call: TRBV12-3/TRBV12-4; j_call: TRBJ1-5; cdr3_aa: CASSPNTGGDQPQHF; cdr3_nt: TGTGCCAGCAGCCCCAATACAGGGGGAGATCAGCCCCAGCATTTT
clone_size: once; d_call: NA; v_call: TRBV27; j_call: TRBJ2-7; cdr3_aa: CASSLLSPGGVDEQYF; cdr3_nt: TGTGCCAGCAGTTTACTGTCTCCCGGGGGAGTCGACGAGCAGTACTTC
clone_size: NA; d_call: TRBD1; v_call: TRBV28; j_call: TRBJ1-2; cdr3_aa: CASSFGTENYGYTF; cdr3_nt: TGTGCCAGCAGTTTCGGGACAGAGAACTATGGCTACACCTTC
clone_size: NA; d_call: NA; v_call: TRBV6-2/TRBV6-3; j_call: TRBJ2-1; cdr3_aa: CASSANARAYNEQFF; cdr3_nt: TGTGCCAGCAGTGCAAACGCCCGGGCCTACAATGAGCAGTTCTTC
clone_size: NA; d_call: NA; v_call: TRBV12-3/TRBV12-4; j_call: TRBJ2-7; cdr3_aa: CASSLAFSHEQYF; cdr3_nt: TGTGCCAGCAGTTTAGCGTTCAGCCACGAGCAGTACTTC
clone_size: NA; d_call: TRBD1; v_call: TRBV27; j_call: TRBJ1-2; cdr3_aa: CASSLTPGTVYGYTF; cdr3_nt: TGTGCCAGCAGTTTAACCCCCGGGACAGTCTATGGCTACACCTTC
clone_size: NA; d_call: NA; v_call: TRBV3-1; j_call: TRBJ2-5; cdr3_aa: CAVQGGGPLKTQYF; cdr3_nt: TGTGCCGTACAGGGGGGGGGCCCTTTGAAGACCCAGTACTTC
clone_size: NA; d_call: TRBD1; v_call: TRBV27; j_call: TRBJ2-7; cdr3_aa: CASSPSTGQKNYEQYF; cdr3_nt: TGTGCCAGCAGTCCCTCAACGGGACAGAAGAACTACGAGCAGTACTTC
clone_size: many; d_call: NA; v_call: TRBV2; j_call: TRBJ2-3; cdr3_aa: CASSDRTRTQYF; cdr3_nt: TGTGCCAGCAGTGATCGGACCAGAACGCAGTATTTT
clone_size: NA; d_call: NA; v_call: TRBV6-1; j_call: TRBJ2-1; cdr3_aa: CAVVPGLSESEQFF; cdr3_nt: TGTGCCGTTGTACCGGGACTTTCCGAGAGCGAGCAGTTCTTC